Each of the 12 T cell receptor beta chains below was sequenced from the same sample in a study of blood T cell repertoires in COVID-19. The assay was immunoSEQ multiplex PCR, and TCRdb's table has in-frame clones only and misses some. The top ten hold 2% to 2.5% of the sample, which has about 200,000 clones, 70% to 90% seen once. The sequenced material came from peripheral blood. The receptor source for this set is a woman between 50 and 59 years old with acute or convalescent COVID-19.

This rearrangement joins TRBV27 to TRBJ2-3, with 8 bases identical to TRBD1. The CDR3 has 14 residues. V lost 8 bases to trimming and J lost 0 bases; unmatched junction nucleotides: 4. The germline V gene encodes CDR1 MNHEY and CDR2 SMNVEV (reference sequence). CDR3 DNA sequence: TGTGCCAGCGGGAGGACAGGGAGCACAGATACGCAGTATTTT. The encoded protein is CASGRTGSTDTQYF.

This chain connects TRBV5-5 to TRBJ2-7; no clear D. V shed 7 bases and J shed 1 base, with 6 bases lying between them. Germline-derived CDR1 and CDR2 are SGHKS and YYEKEE (reference sequence). The CDR3 sequence is 11 residues long. The CDR3 DNA reads as TGTGCCAGCTCCTTTTCCTACGAGCAGTACTTC. Translated, it gives CASSFSYEQYF.

This chain joins TRBV11-2 and TRBJ1-1, with a possible D match to TRBD1 (6 bases). The V and J ends lost 5 bases and 4 bases respectively, with 11 bases between them. This CDR3 has 13 amino acids. Per the germline V gene, CDR1 is SGHAT and CDR2 is FQNNGV. CDR3 protein: CASSPRGATEAFF. The CDR3 region has the DNA TGTGCCAGCAGCCCACGGGGGGCCACTGAAGCTTTCTTT.

The rearrangement uses TRBV7-2 and TRBJ2-5; TRBD1 might be the D (6 bases). Trimming pared 3 bases from V and 2 bases from J, leaving 10 bases between. The CDR3 has 14 residues. The germline CDR1 and CDR2 sequences are SGHTA and FQGNSA. CDR3 region: CASSFGQIQETQYF. The CDR3 DNA reads as TGTGCCAGCAGCTTTGGACAGATTCAAGAGACCCAGTACTTC. Looking up the rest from reference TRBV7-2 and TRBJ2-5 gives the full variable domain: GAGVSQSPSNKVTEKGKDVELRCDPISGHTALYWYRQSLGQGLEFLIYFQGNSAPDKSGLPSDRFSAERTGGSVSTLTIQRTQQEDSAVYLCASSFGQIQETQYFGPGTRLLVL.

J is TRBJ1-6 and V is TRBV7-2; 10 nucleotides agree with TRBD1. V was clipped by 5 bases and J by 7 bases; unmatched bases: 5. Germline V gives CDR1 SGHTA, CDR2 FQGNSA. This CDR3 contains 15 residues. As DNA, the CDR3 is TGTGCCAGCAGCCTAAGGGGACAGGGGAATTCACCCCTCCACTTT. This encodes CASSLRGQGNSPLHF.

V gene TRBV19 combines with J gene TRBJ1-1, with a tentative D call TRBD1 (5 bases). Germline V lookup: CDR1 LNHDA, CDR2 SQIVND (reference sequence). This CDR3 contains 14 residues. Trimming took off 0 bases at V and 4 bases at J, with 9 bases between the two ends. The CDR3 sequence is CASSIEGRGTEAFF. CDR3 nucleotides: TGTGCCAGTAGTATAGAAGGGAGGGGCACTGAAGCTTTCTTT.

The rearrangement links TRBV5-8 to TRBJ1-4; 9 nucleotides line up with TRBD1. V shed 3 bases, J shed 8 bases, and the junction held 8 bases outside the gene matches. This CDR3 is 15 amino acids long. The germline V gene has CDR1 SGHTS and CDR2 YDEGEE. Here the CDR3 reads CASSSPFTGGEKLFF. The CDR3 DNA sequence: TGTGCCAGCAGCTCGCCTTTTACAGGGGGCGAAAAACTGTTTTTT.

The chain recombines TRBV6-2 or TRBV6-3 with TRBJ2-1, with 10 bases lining up with TRBD2. CDR1 and CDR2 (germline): MNHEY, SVGEGT. The CDR3 totals 14 residues. After removal of 6 bases from V and 7 bases from J, the junction contained 6 bases not matched to a gene. The CDR3 loop reads CASSNKREGNEQFF. In DNA form, the CDR3 reads TGTGCCAGCAGCAATAAGCGGGAGGGTAATGAGCAGTTCTTC.

The J gene is TRBJ1-5, the V gene TRBV6-2 or TRBV6-3; D ambiguous. The CDR3 spans 13 residues. The V gene's germline CDR1 is MNHEY and CDR2 SVGEGT. Trimming stripped 1 base from V and 4 bases from J, with 5 bases between. CDR3: CASSYWENQPQHF. The CDR3 coding sequence is TGTGCCAGCAGTTACTGGGAGAATCAGCCCCAGCATTTT.

This chain connects TRBV6-5 to TRBJ1-1, with 9 positions matching TRBD1. The CDR3 has 13 residues. Looked up from germline, CDR1 is MNHEY and CDR2 is SVGAGI. Losses at the gene ends were 5 bases for V and 4 bases for J; bases not matched to a gene: 2. In DNA, the CDR3 is TGTGCCAGCAGTCGACAGGGGGGCACTGAAGCTTTCTTT. It is translated as CASSRQGGTEAFF.

This clone has just a few counts. The chain combines TRBV10-3 with TRBJ2-2, with TRBD1 matching over 8 bases. CDR1 is ENHRY, CDR2 SYGVKD, per germline. V lost 10 bases to trimming and J lost 0 bases; unmatched junction nucleotides: 4. CDR3 length equals 14 residues. CDR3 DNA: TGTGCCACTCGACAGGGGCCGAACACCGGGGAGCTGTTTTTT. This gives the protein CATRQGPNTGELFF.

The chain employs TRBV30 and TRBJ1-1, with a tentative D call TRBD1 (6 bases). The CDR3 loop spans 13 amino acids. Germline V lookup: CDR1 GTSNPN, CDR2 SVGIG (reference sequence). V lost 3 bases and J lost 4, with 12 bases in between. The CDR3 DNA reads as TGTGCCTGGAGATGGAGAGGGGGCACTGAAGCTTTCTTT. Translation gives CAWRWRGGTEAFF.